Shown below are 31 T cell receptor beta chains from a single sample sequenced in a study of CD8+ T cells in alopecia areata. Extracted RNA was reverse transcribed into cDNA, the sequencing template. Profiled with immunoSEQ multiplex PCR; TCRdb holds only in-frame clones, not every one. The top ten clones hold 4.5% to 5% of a sample with about 140,000 clones, 50% to 65% of them seen once. The source material was CD4+ T cells sorted from blood. These receptors were obtained from a human donor in good health.

This clone was observed a few times. This sequence joins TRBV29-1 and TRBJ1-1; tentatively, D is TRBD1 (5 bases). The CDR3 runs 14 residues. V lost 6 bases and J 1 base, leaving 15 bases between the germline ends. Germline CDR1 is SQVTM and CDR2 is ANQGSEA. CDR3 region: CSVTRGSQNTEAFF. CDR3 DNA sequence: TGCAGCGTAACAAGGGGCAGCCAGAACACTGAAGCTTTCTTT.

The rearrangement links TRBV29-1 to TRBJ2-5; D remains unclear. Trimming stripped 3 bases from V and 4 bases from J, with 9 bases between. Germline-derived CDR1 and CDR2 are SQVTM and ANQGSEA. The CDR3 has 12 residues. The chain's CDR3 is CSVEYNGETQYF. DNA of the CDR3: TGCAGCGTTGAGTACAACGGAGAGACCCAGTACTTC.

V is TRBV10-2 and J is TRBJ2-3; 9 nucleotides align to TRBD2. Germline values: CDR1 WSHSY, CDR2 SAAADI. The CDR3 extends over 16 amino acids. After removal of 3 bases from V and 3 bases from J, the junction contained 7 bases not matched to a gene. CDR3 loop: CASSDYSGRRTDTQYF. As DNA, the CDR3 is TGCGCCAGCAGTGACTATAGCGGGAGACGGACAGATACGCAGTATTTT.

This sequence joins TRBV6-1 and TRBJ2-3; D unclear. V shed 4 bases and J shed 1 base, with 6 bases lying between them. The CDR3 is 13 amino acids. In germline, CDR1 is MNHNS, CDR2 SASEGT. The CDR3 region has the DNA TGTGCCAGCAGTGCACCCCGCACAGATACGCAGTATTTT. It codes for CASSAPRTDTQYF.

J is TRBJ1-1 and V is TRBV18, with no clear D. Germline V CDR1 and CDR2: KGHSH, LQKENI. Deletions cut 5 bases from V and 4 bases from J, with 11 bases between. This CDR3 has 13 amino acids. Written as DNA, the CDR3 is TGTGCCAGCTCATTCCAAAAGGGCACTGAAGCTTTCTTT. Its translation: CASSFQKGTEAFF.

The chain carries TRBV19 and TRBJ2-1, with D possibly matching TRBD2 (5 bases). CDR1 is LNHDA and CDR2 is SQIVND in the germline V gene (reference sequence). With 7 bases removed from V and 5 bases from J, the gap between germline ends came to 12 bases. The CDR3 has 13 residues. CDR3 in amino acids: CASIGEFDNEQFF. In DNA form, the CDR3 reads TGTGCCAGTATCGGGGAATTCGACAATGAGCAGTTCTTC.

The gene calls are TRBV28 and TRBJ2-1; unclear D gene. This CDR3 has 14 residues. Germline loops: CDR1 MDHEN, CDR2 SYDVKM. V shed 5 bases and J shed 4 bases, with 12 bases lying between them. CDR3 in amino acids: CASSQPLGYNEQFF. Written as DNA, the CDR3 is TGTGCCAGCAGTCAGCCGTTAGGTTACAATGAGCAGTTCTTC.

The sample holds a few counts of this clone. The gene calls are TRBV29-1 and TRBJ2-1, with TRBD1 identical over 7 bases. Germline CDR1 and CDR2: SQVTM and ANQGSEA. The CDR3 covers 13 residues. The CDR3 reads CSVPGQRYNEQFF. The CDR3 DNA reads as TGCAGTGTACCGGGACAGCGATACAATGAGCAGTTCTTC.

The table lists this clone with a count of one. The gene calls are TRBV2 and TRBJ1-5; perhaps TRBD1 as D (6 bases). This CDR3 has 15 residues. Trimming took off 6 bases at V and 0 bases at J, with 12 bases between the two ends. The germline V gene has CDR1 SNHLY and CDR2 FYNNEI. The CDR3 loop is CASSATGTSNQPQHF. The CDR3 DNA follows: TGTGCCAGCAGCGCCACAGGGACTAGCAATCAGCCCCAGCATTTT.

This clone was counted only a few times. The V call is TRBV29-1, the J call TRBJ2-5, with 12 bases fitting TRBD2. The CDR3 has 13 amino acids. J gave up 5 bases and V 5 bases, and 3 bases lay outside the gene matches. Looked up from germline, CDR1 is SQVTM and CDR2 is ANQGSEA. The CDR3 loop is CSVKTSGSETQYF. The DNA of the CDR3 is TGCAGCGTTAAGACTAGCGGGAGCGAGACCCAGTACTTC.

This rearrangement joins TRBV29-1 to TRBJ1-1; the D is unclear. Looked up from germline, CDR1 is SQVTM and CDR2 is ANQGSEA. The CDR3 runs to 12 residues. Between the trimmed V and J ends, which lost 5 bases and 5 bases, there was a span of 12 bases. CDR3 nucleotide sequence: TGCAGCGTTCTGATCCGAGGGACTGAAGCTTTCTTT. It specifies CSVLIRGTEAFF.

J is TRBJ1-2 and V is TRBV27; no definite D call. The germline V gene encodes CDR1 MNHEY and CDR2 SMNVEV (reference sequence). The CDR3 runs 13 residues. With 5 bases removed from V and 5 bases from J, the gap between germline ends came to 12 bases. The CDR3 DNA reads as TGTGCCAGCAGTCTACGACTGGATTATGGCTACACCTTC. Amino acids: CASSLRLDYGYTF.

V gene TRBV29-1 combines with J gene TRBJ2-3; 8 bases fit TRBD1. The CDR3 is made up of 16 amino acids. The V gene's germline CDR1 is SQVTM and CDR2 ANQGSEA. V gave up 0 bases and J gave up 2 bases; unmatched junction bases: 7. The CDR3 DNA is TGCAGCGTTGAAGATTGGGGCAGGGGGCTCACAGATACGCAGTATTTT. Amino acid sequence: CSVEDWGRGLTDTQYF.

This clone showed up just a few times. V is TRBV29-1 and J is TRBJ1-2; 8 bases align to TRBD1. There are 11 residues in the CDR3. Germline trimming cut 7 bases from V and 5 bases from J; bases unmatched to any gene: 3. Germline V gene lookup returns CDR1 SQVTM and CDR2 ANQGSEA. The CDR3 reads CSAGGEYGYTF. In nucleotides, the CDR3 is TGCAGCGCAGGGGGCGAATATGGCTACACCTTC.

This clone has just a few counts. The genes are TRBV6-5 and TRBJ1-2; TRBD1 agrees at 7 bases. In germline, CDR1 is MNHEY, CDR2 SVGAGI. J lost 4 bases, V lost 6 bases, and 11 bases had no gene match. The CDR3 consists of 15 residues. DNA of the CDR3: TGTGCCAGCAGATCGGGACAGCCAGCCTCCTATGGCTACACCTTC. Translated: CASRSGQPASYGYTF.

The chain uses TRBV5-1 and TRBJ2-7; D remains ambiguous. V lost 2 bases, J lost 6 bases, and 12 bases lay in between. This CDR3 spans 13 amino acids. Germline-derived CDR1 and CDR2 are SGHRS and YFSETQ. This CDR3 reads CASSFGGQVEQYF. CDR3 nucleotide sequence: TGCGCCAGCAGCTTTGGTGGCCAAGTCGAGCAGTACTTC.

This clone was observed a single time. The chain links TRBV27 to TRBJ1-2; D is uncertain. V lost 4 bases to trimming and J lost 5 bases, with 14 bases between them. CDR1 and CDR2 from the germline V gene are MNHEY and SMNVEV (reference sequence). The CDR3 runs to 14 residues. The CDR3 spells CASSWGGLGYGYTF. As DNA, the CDR3 is TGTGCCAGCAGTTGGGGAGGGTTGGGATATGGCTACACCTTC.

This chain links TRBV11-2 with TRBJ2-3; D gene ambiguous. From germline, CDR1 is SGHAT and CDR2 FQNNGV. V was pared by 5 bases and J by 0 bases, with 9 bases between. This CDR3 region has 14 residues. DNA for the CDR3: TGTGCCAGCAGCCCATCCCTTAGCACAGATACGCAGTATTTT. It specifies CASSPSLSTDTQYF.

This rearrangement joins TRBV2 to TRBJ2-7; 9 bases fit TRBD1. CDR3 length equals 14 residues. V trimming: 6 bases; J trimming: 3 bases; junction bases outside the gene matches: 6. Germline-derived CDR1 and CDR2 are SNHLY and FYNNEI. The CDR3: CASRKRTGDYEQYF. The CDR3 DNA is TGTGCCAGCAGGAAACGGACAGGGGACTACGAGCAGTACTTC.

This chain joins TRBV5-1 and TRBJ2-5; 7 positions match TRBD2. CDR1 SGHRS and CDR2 YFSETQ come from the germline V gene. Trimming removed 0 bases from V and 0 bases from J; junction bases left unmatched: 2. The CDR3 is 15 residues long. The CDR3 loop is CASSLARGDQETQYF. CDR3 DNA: TGCGCCAGCAGCTTGGCCCGGGGGGACCAAGAGACCCAGTACTTC.

V gene TRBV18 combines with J gene TRBJ2-5; TRBD1 matches at 8 bases. V was pared by 0 bases and J by 2 bases, with 5 bases of the junction left unmatched. The CDR3 has 16 residues. The germline CDR1 and CDR2 sequences are KGHSH and LQKENI. CDR3 region: CASSPPWTGQQETQYF. The CDR3, as DNA: TGTGCCAGCTCACCACCATGGACAGGGCAACAAGAGACCCAGTACTTC.

The chain carries TRBV2 and TRBJ2-7, with a weak D call TRBD1 (6 bases). The CDR3 runs to 12 residues. Germline loops: CDR1 SNHLY, CDR2 FYNNEI. V lost 5 bases, J lost 8 bases, and 13 bases lay in between. The CDR3 DNA reads as TGTGCCAGCAGTTACCAGGGGATCCAGCAGTACTTC. It codes for CASSYQGIQQYF.

In its sample, this clone was seen a few times. This rearrangement joins TRBV7-8 to TRBJ2-7; 16 nucleotides align to TRBD2. Germline-derived CDR1 and CDR2 are SGHVS and FQNEAQ. The CDR3 has 16 residues. Germline trimming cut 5 bases from V and 5 bases from J; bases unmatched to any gene: 6. This CDR3 reads CASSEGLAGGPHEQYF. The DNA for the CDR3 is TGTGCCAGCAGCGAGGGACTAGCGGGAGGGCCCCACGAGCAGTACTTC.

This clone was observed a handful of times. The rearrangement joins TRBV29-1 to TRBJ2-5; TRBD2 is a possible D gene (5 bases). V gave up 4 bases and J gave up 1 base, with 10 bases separating them. Germline V CDR1 and CDR2: SQVTM, ANQGSEA. The CDR3 is made up of 13 amino acids. The CDR3 loop reads CSVGVRGQETQYF. The CDR3 DNA reads as TGCAGCGTTGGGGTCCGGGGCCAAGAGACCCAGTACTTC.

J is TRBJ1-2 and V is TRBV2; 7 bases are a match to TRBD1. This CDR3 region has 14 residues. Germline V gives CDR1 SNHLY, CDR2 FYNNEI. Germline trimming cut 9 bases from V and 6 bases from J; bases unmatched to any gene: 13. CDR3 coding DNA: TGTGCCAGTGGAAGAGAGGGGGCGTTTAATGGCTACACCTTC. As protein: CASGREGAFNGYTF.

V is TRBV5-1 and J is TRBJ2-7; TRBD1 matches at 9 bases. Germline V CDR1 and CDR2: SGHRS, YFSETQ. V lost 2 bases, J lost 5 bases, and 8 bases stayed unmatched. This CDR3 has 15 residues. CDR3 sequence (DNA): TGCGCCAGCAGCTTACGGGGACAGGGCTTCGACGAGCAGTACTTC. Its translation: CASSLRGQGFDEQYF.

The chain couples TRBV30 to TRBJ1-5; 7 bases fit TRBD1. The germline V gene encodes CDR1 GTSNPN and CDR2 SVGIG (reference sequence). This CDR3 has 17 residues. The J segment lost 5 bases and the V segment lost 2 bases, leaving 15 bases of the junction unmatched. Here the CDR3 reads CAWSMIGTALRHQPQHF. DNA for the CDR3: TGTGCCTGGAGTATGATCGGGACAGCCCTCCGCCATCAGCCCCAGCATTTT.

The chain is built from TRBV29-1 and TRBJ2-1; D might be TRBD1 or TRBD2, each matching 5 bases. Germline V gene data show CDR1 as SQVTM and CDR2 as ANQGSEA. This CDR3 spans 12 amino acids. The V end was cut by 2 bases, the J end by 14 bases, with 16 bases between. The CDR3 is CSVEIAGAWKFF. DNA of the CDR3: TGCAGCGTTGAAATCGCCGGGGCCTGGAAGTTCTTC.

Only one count was recorded for this clone. Other DNA sequences from this sample encode an identical CDR3 as well. The V gene is TRBV7-2, the J gene TRBJ2-3, with 7 bases that match TRBD2. Trimming removed 1 base from V and 2 bases from J; junction bases left unmatched: 3. The germline V gene has CDR1 SGHTA and CDR2 FQGNSA. This CDR3 has 15 amino acids. The CDR3: CASSLGGTTTDTQYF. In DNA, the CDR3 is TGTGCCAGCAGCTTAGGAGGGACTACCACAGATACGCAGTATTTT.

The chain employs TRBV11-2 and TRBJ2-7; D is unclear. Deletions cut 4 bases from V and 2 bases from J, with 12 bases between. In germline, CDR1 is SGHAT, CDR2 FQNNGV. This CDR3 is 14 amino acids long. CDR3 DNA sequence: TGTGCCAGCAGCTCCTTGACGCGAACCTACGAGCAGTACTTC. It yields the protein CASSSLTRTYEQYF.

V is TRBV29-1 and J is TRBJ1-1; D is undetermined. The CDR3 sequence is 12 residues long. V dropped 6 bases and J dropped 0 bases, with 8 bases sitting between them. Germline V lookup: CDR1 SQVTM, CDR2 ANQGSEA. CDR3 coding DNA: TGCAGCGTCAGCCAGCTGAACACTGAAGCTTTCTTT. It yields the protein CSVSQLNTEAFF.